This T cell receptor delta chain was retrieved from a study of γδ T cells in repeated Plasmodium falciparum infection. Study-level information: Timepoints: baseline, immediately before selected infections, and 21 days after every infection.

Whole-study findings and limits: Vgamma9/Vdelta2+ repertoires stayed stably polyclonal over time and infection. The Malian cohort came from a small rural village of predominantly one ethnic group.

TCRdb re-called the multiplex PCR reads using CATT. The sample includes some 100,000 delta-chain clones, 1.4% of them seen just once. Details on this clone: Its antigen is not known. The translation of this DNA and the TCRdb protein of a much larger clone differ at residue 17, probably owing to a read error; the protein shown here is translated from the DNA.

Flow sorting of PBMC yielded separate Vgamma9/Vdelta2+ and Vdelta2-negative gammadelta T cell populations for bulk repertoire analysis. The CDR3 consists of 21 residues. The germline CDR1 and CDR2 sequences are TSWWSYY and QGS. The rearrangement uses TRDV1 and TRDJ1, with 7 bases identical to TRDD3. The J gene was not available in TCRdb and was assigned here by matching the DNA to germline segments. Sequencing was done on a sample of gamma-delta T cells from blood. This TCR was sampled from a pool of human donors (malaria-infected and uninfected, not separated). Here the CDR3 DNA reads TGTGCTCTTGGGGAACAGGCCAGTTACGAGTGGGGGACACGTGCCACCAATAAACTCATCTTT. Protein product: CALGEQASYEWGTRATNKLIF.